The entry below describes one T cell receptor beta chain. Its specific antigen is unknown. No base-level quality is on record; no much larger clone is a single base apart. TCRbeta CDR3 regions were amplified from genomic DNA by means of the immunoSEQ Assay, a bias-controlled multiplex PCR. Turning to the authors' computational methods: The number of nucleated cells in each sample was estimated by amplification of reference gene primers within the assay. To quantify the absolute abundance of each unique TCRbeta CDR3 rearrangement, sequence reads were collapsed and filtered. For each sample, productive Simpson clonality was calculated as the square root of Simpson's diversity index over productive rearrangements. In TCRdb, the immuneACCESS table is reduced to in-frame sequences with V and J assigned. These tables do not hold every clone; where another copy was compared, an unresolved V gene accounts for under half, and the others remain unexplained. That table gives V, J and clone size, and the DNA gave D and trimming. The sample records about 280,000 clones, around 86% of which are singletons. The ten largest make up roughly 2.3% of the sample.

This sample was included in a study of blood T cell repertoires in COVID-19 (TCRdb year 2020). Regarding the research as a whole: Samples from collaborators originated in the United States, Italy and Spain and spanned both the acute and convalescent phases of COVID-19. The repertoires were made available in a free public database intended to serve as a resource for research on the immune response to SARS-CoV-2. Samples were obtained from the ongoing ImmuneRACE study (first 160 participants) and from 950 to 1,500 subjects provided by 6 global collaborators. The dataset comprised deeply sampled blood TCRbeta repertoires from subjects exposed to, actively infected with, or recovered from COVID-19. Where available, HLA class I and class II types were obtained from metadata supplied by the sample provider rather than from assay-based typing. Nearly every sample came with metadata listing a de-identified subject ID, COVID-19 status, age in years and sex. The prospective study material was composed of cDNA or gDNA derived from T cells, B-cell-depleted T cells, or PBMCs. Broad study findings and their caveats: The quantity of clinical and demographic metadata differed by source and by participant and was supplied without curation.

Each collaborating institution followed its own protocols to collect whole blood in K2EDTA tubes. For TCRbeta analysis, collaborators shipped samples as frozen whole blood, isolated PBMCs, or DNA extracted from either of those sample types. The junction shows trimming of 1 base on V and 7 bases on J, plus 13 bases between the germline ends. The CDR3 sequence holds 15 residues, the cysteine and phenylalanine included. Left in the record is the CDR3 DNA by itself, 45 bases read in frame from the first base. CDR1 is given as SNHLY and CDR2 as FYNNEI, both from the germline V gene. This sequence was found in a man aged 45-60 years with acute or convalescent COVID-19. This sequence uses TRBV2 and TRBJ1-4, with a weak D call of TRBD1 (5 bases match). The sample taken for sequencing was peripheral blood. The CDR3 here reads CASSEGGLLGEKLFF. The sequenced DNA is TGTGCCAGCAGTGAAGGGGGCCTCCTGGGTGAAAAACTGTTTTTT.